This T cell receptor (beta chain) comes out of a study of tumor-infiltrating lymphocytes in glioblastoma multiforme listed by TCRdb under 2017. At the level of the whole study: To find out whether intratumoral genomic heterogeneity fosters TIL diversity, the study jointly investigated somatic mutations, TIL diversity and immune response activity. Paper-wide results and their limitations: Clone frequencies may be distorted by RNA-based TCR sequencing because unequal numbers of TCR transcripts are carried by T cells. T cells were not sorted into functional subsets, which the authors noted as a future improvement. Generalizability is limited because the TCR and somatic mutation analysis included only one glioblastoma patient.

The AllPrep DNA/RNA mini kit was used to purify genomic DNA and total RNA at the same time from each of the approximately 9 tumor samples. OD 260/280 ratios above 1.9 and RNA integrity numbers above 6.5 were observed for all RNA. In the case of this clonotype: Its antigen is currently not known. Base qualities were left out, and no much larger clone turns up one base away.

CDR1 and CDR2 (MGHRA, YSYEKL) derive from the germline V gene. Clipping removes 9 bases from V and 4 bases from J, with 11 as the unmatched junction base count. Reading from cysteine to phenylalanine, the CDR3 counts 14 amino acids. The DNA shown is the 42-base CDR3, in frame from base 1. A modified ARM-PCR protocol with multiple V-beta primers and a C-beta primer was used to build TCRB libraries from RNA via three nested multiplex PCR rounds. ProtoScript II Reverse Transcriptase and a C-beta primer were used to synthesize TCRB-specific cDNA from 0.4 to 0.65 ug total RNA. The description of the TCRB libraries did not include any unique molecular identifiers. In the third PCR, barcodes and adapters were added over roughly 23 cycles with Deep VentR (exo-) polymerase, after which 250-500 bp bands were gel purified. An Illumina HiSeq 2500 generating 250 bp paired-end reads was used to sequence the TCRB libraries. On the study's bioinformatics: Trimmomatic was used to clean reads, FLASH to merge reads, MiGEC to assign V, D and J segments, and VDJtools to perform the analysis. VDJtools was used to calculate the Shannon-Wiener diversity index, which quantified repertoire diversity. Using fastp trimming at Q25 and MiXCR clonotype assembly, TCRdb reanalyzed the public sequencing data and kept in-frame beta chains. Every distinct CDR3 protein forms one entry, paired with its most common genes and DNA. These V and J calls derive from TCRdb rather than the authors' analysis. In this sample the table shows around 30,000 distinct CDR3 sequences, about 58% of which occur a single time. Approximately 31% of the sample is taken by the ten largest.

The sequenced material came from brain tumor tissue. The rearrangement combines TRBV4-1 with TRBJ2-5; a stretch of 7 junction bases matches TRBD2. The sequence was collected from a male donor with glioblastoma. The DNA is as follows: TGCGCCAGTAGCTCGACTAGCAGGCTAGAGACCCAGTACTTC. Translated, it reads CASSSTSRLETQYF.